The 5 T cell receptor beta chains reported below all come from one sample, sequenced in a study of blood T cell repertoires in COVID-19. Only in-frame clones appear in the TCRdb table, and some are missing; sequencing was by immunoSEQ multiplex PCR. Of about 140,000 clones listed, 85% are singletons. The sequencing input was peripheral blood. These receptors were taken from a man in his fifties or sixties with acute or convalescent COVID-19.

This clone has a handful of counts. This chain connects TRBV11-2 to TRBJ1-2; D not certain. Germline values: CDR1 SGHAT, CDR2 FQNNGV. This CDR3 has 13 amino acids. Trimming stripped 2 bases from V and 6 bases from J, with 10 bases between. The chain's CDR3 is CASSLFKGDGYTF. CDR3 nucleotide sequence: TGTGCCAGCAGCTTATTTAAGGGAGATGGCTACACCTTC.

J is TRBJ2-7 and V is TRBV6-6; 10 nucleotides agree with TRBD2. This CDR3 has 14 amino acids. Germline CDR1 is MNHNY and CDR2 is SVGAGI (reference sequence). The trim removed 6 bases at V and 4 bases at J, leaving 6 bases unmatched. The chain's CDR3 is CASRSIAGGYEQYF. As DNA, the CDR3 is TGTGCCAGCAGGTCCATAGCGGGAGGATACGAGCAGTACTTC.

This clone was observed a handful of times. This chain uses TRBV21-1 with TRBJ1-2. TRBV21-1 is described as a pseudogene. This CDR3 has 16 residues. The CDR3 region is CASSKGEVRDLYGYTF. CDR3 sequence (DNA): TGTGCCAGCAGCAAAGGGGAGGTTAGGGACCTCTATGGCTACACCTTC.

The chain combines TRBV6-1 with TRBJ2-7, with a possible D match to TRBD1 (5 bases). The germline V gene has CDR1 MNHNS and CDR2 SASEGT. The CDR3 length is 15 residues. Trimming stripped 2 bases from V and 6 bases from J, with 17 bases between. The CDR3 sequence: CASSEQTAFPSEQYF. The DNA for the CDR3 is TGTGCCAGCAGTGAACAGACAGCGTTCCCCTCCGAGCAGTACTTC.

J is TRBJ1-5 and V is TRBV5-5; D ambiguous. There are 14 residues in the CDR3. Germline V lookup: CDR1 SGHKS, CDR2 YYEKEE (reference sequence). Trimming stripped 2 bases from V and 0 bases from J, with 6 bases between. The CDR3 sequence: CASSFLHSNQPQHF. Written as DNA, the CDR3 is TGTGCCAGCAGCTTTTTACATAGCAATCAGCCCCAGCATTTT.